The 21 T cell receptor beta chains below come from one sample, sequenced in a study of OX40 agonist ivuxolimab in advanced cancers. Produced via immunoSEQ multiplex PCR; TCRdb's table is partial and in-frame only. The sample carries approximately 82,000 clones, around 78% recorded once. The sample consisted of CD4+ or CD8+ T cells sorted from blood, taken in a trial of the OX40 agonist ivuxolimab. These receptor sequences come from an adult with an advanced solid tumor such as melanoma, head and neck, liver or kidney cancer.

The chain combines TRBV7-8 with TRBJ1-2; TRBD1 aligns across 7 bases. V was clipped by 5 bases and J by 5 bases; unmatched bases: 11. Germline assignment: CDR1 SGHVS and CDR2 FQNEAQ. CDR3 length: 15 residues. DNA for the CDR3: TGTGCCAGCAGCATGAGACAGGGTGGGAATTATGGCTACACCTTC. Translating it yields CASSMRQGGNYGYTF. Full variable domain (remainder filled in from reference TRBV7-8 and TRBJ1-2): GAGVSQSPRYKVAKRGQDVALRCDPISGHVSLFWYQQALGQGPEFLTYFQNEAQLDKSGLPSDRFFAERPEGSVSTLKIQRTQQEDSAVYLCASSMRQGGNYGYTFGSGTRLTVV.

This clone was observed once. CDR3 DNA sequence: TGTGCCAGCACCTCCCGGGATCTCCGCACAGATACGCAGTATTTT. It translates to CASTSRDLRTDTQYF. The chain employs TRBV7-9 and TRBJ2-3, with a tentative D call TRBD2 (5 bases). The CDR3 is 15 residues long. Germline V gives CDR1 SEHNR, CDR2 FQNEAQ (reference sequence). Between the trimmed V and J ends, which lost 7 bases and 1 base, there was a span of 15 bases.

This clone turned up a few times. The V call is TRBV18, the J call TRBJ1-6; 7 bases fit TRBD1. Germline values: CDR1 KGHSH, CDR2 LQKENI. V was clipped by 4 bases and J by 8 bases; unmatched bases: 8. This CDR3 is built from 15 residues. CDR3 nucleotides: TGTGCCAGCTCACGAGGACAGGCGAACGATTCACCCCTCCACTTT. Translated, it gives CASSRGQANDSPLHF.

The chain combines TRBV5-1 with TRBJ2-7; the D is unclear. CDR1 is SGHRS and CDR2 is YFSETQ in the germline V gene. The CDR3 contains 12 residues. V dropped 4 bases and J dropped 0 bases, with 5 bases sitting between them. CDR3 residues: CASSLPSYEQYF. CDR3 coding DNA: TGCGCCAGCAGCCTACCCTCCTACGAGCAGTACTTC. Full variable domain (remainder filled in from reference TRBV5-1 and TRBJ2-7): KAGVTQTPRYLIKTRGQQVTLSCSPISGHRSVSWYQQTPGQGLQFLFEYFSETQRNKGNFPGRFSGRQFSNSRSEMNVSTLELGDSALYLCASSLPSYEQYFGPGTRLTVT.

V gene TRBV5-1 combines with J gene TRBJ2-2, with D uncertain. The germline CDR1 and CDR2 sequences are SGHRS and YFSETQ. V lost 0 bases and J 1 base, leaving 4 bases between the germline ends. CDR3 length: 14 residues. The CDR3 DNA reads as TGCGCCAGCAGCTTGGGGGGGAACACCGGGGAGCTGTTTTTT. This encodes CASSLGGNTGELFF.

In this sample, this clone turned up once. The rearrangement joins TRBV19 to TRBJ2-5; D possibly corresponds to TRBD1 (6 bases). V lost 3 bases and J 2 bases, leaving 7 bases between the germline ends. The CDR3 is made up of 13 amino acids. The germline CDR1 and CDR2 sequences are LNHDA and SQIVND (reference sequence). The CDR3 bases are TGTGCCAGTAGTATTCAGGGGCAAGAGACCCAGTACTTC. Amino acids: CASSIQGQETQYF.

The chain couples TRBV6-6 to TRBJ2-7; D call uncertain. The germline CDR1 and CDR2 sequences are MNHNY and SVGAGI (reference sequence). The CDR3 has 13 residues. V lost 0 bases to trimming and J lost 6 bases, with 9 bases between them. CDR3 DNA sequence: TGTGCCAGCAGTTACTCGGGGTTTGGCGAGCAGTACTTC. Translating it yields CASSYSGFGEQYF.

V is TRBV4-2 and J is TRBJ1-2; D gene ambiguous. Germline V gene lookup returns CDR1 LGHNA and CDR2 YNFKEQ. Trimming cost V 4 bases and J 7 bases, with 19 bases left between them. CDR3 length equals 15 residues. The CDR3 region has the DNA TGTGCCAGCAGCCCCTACACCAACGGGGAGGGTGGCTACACCTTC. It specifies CASSPYTNGEGGYTF.

V is TRBV29-1 and J is TRBJ1-2; D is unresolved. The CDR3 is 13 residues long. V gave up 6 bases and J gave up 2 bases, with 13 bases separating them. Per germline, CDR1 SQVTM and CDR2 ANQGSEA. In DNA, the CDR3 is TGCAGCGTCACCCTTGCAGTGAACTATGGCTACACCTTC. Its protein is CSVTLAVNYGYTF. Full variable domain (missing parts from reference TRBV29-1 and TRBJ1-2): SAVISQKPSRDICQRGTSLTIQCQVDSQVTMMFWYRQQPGQSLTLIATANQGSEATYESGFVIDKFPISRPNLTFSTLTVSNMSPEDSSIYLCSVTLAVNYGYTFGSGTRLTVV.

V and J are TRBV5-1 and TRBJ2-1; 8 bases are a match to TRBD1. The CDR3 extends over 16 amino acids. CDR1 SGHRS and CDR2 YFSETQ come from the germline V gene. After removal of 0 bases from V and 0 bases from J, the junction contained 2 bases not matched to a gene. The CDR3 DNA follows: TGCGCCAGCAGCTTGGGACAGGGGAGCTCCTACAATGAGCAGTTCTTC. Its translation: CASSLGQGSSYNEQFF.

This chain connects TRBV19 to TRBJ1-2, with unresolved D. The CDR3 contains 13 residues. Trimming removed 5 bases from V and 4 bases from J, with 11 bases in between. The germline V gene has CDR1 LNHDA and CDR2 SQIVND (reference sequence). Here the CDR3 reads CASSHSSPYGYTF. CDR3 DNA: TGTGCCAGTAGTCATTCGAGTCCCTATGGCTACACCTTC.

The V and J genes are TRBV2 and TRBJ1-2; 11 bases align to TRBD1. The CDR3 length is 16 residues. V lost 6 bases to trimming and J lost 2 bases; unmatched junction nucleotides: 8. Per germline, CDR1 SNHLY and CDR2 FYNNEI. The CDR3 protein is CASRTLRDRGNYGYTF. DNA for the CDR3: TGTGCCAGCAGAACACTCAGGGACAGGGGGAACTATGGCTACACCTTC.

The chain combines TRBV6-6 with TRBJ2-1; 8 bases are shared with TRBD1. The CDR3 contains 15 residues. V shed 6 bases, J shed 9 bases, and the junction held 13 bases outside the gene matches. Germline lookup yields CDR1 MNHNY and CDR2 SVGAGI (reference sequence). Here the CDR3 DNA reads TGTGCCAGCAGACCCGGGACAGGAGGTATGTCTGAGCAGTTCTTC. Amino acid sequence: CASRPGTGGMSEQFF.

The chain has TRBV7-2 and TRBJ1-3; TRBD1 is a possible D gene (5 bases). Germline V lookup: CDR1 SGHTA, CDR2 FQGNSA. This CDR3 region has 16 residues. V was trimmed by 5 bases and J by 0 bases, leaving 14 bases between them. CDR3 sequence reads: CASSRVGANSGNTIYF. The CDR3 DNA sequence: TGTGCCAGCAGCCGCGTTGGGGCAAACTCTGGAAACACCATATATTTT.

This sequence joins TRBV19 and TRBJ1-1, with no clear D. The CDR3 contains 16 residues. The V gene lost 6 bases and the J gene lost 4 bases, with 21 bases spanning the gap. The germline V gene encodes CDR1 LNHDA and CDR2 SQIVND (reference sequence). CDR3 sequence reads: CASSTFQPTGGTEAFF. CDR3 DNA: TGTGCCAGTAGCACCTTCCAGCCCACCGGTGGCACTGAAGCTTTCTTT.

This chain joins TRBV19 and TRBJ1-5, with 10 bases lining up with TRBD1. The V and J ends lost 3 bases and 6 bases, in that order; junction bases with no gene match: 8. CDR3 length: 16 residues. Per germline, CDR1 LNHDA and CDR2 SQIVND (reference sequence). In nucleotides, the CDR3 is TGTGCCAGTAGTATCGGGACAGGGGAGTCGGTTCAGCCCCAGCATTTT. Its translation: CASSIGTGESVQPQHF.

This rearrangement joins TRBV2 to TRBJ2-5; D unresolved. V gave up 5 bases and J gave up 3 bases, with 10 bases separating them. Per the germline V gene, CDR1 is SNHLY and CDR2 is FYNNEI. The CDR3 is 13 amino acids. Here the CDR3 reads CASSTRPEETQYF. The CDR3 DNA follows: TGTGCCAGCAGTACTCGACCAGAAGAGACCCAGTACTTC.

This clone was seen more than once but under ten times. The sample holds other DNA sequences that translate to the same CDR3. The chain recombines TRBV6-5 with TRBJ2-7; D possibly uses TRBD1 or TRBD2 (5 bases each). V lost 4 bases and J lost 2, with 12 bases in between. CDR1 and CDR2 (germline): MNHEY, SVGAGI. This CDR3 contains 14 residues. CDR3 sequence: CASSSGTGTYEQYF. Written as DNA, the CDR3 is TGTGCCAGCAGTTCCGGGACGGGAACCTACGAGCAGTACTTC.

This clone was found once. V gene TRBV7-2 combines with J gene TRBJ1-2; unclear D gene. The germline V gene has CDR1 SGHTA and CDR2 FQGNSA. The ends were cut back, 4 bases at V and 7 bases at J, with 13 bases in the middle. This CDR3 comprises 13 residues. In nucleotides, the CDR3 is TGTGCCAGCAGCTCCGGATCGGGATTTGGCTACACCTTC. This encodes CASSSGSGFGYTF.

The chain is built from TRBV10-1 and TRBJ2-7, with 11 nucleotides matching TRBD1. Per germline, CDR1 WNHNN and CDR2 SYGVQD (reference sequence). The CDR3 runs to 16 residues. J lost 2 bases, V lost 9 bases, and 12 bases had no gene match. Here the CDR3 reads CASPGTGGLPPYEQYF. The CDR3 DNA follows: TGCGCCAGTCCCGGGACAGGGGGTCTGCCTCCCTACGAGCAGTACTTC.

J is TRBJ1-5 and V is TRBV5-6; 9 nucleotides align to TRBD1. Germline V gives CDR1 SGHDT, CDR2 YYEEEE. V was clipped by 2 bases and J by 7 bases; unmatched bases: 7. The CDR3 spans 15 residues. For the CDR3, the DNA is TGTGCCAGCAGCTTTTCCGGGACAGGGAACCAGCCCCAGCATTTT. Translated: CASSFSGTGNQPQHF. Combining the CDR3 with reference TRBV5-6 and TRBJ1-5 gives the whole variable domain DAGVTQSPTHLIKTRGQQVTLRCSPKSGHDTVSWYQQALGQGPQFIFQYYEEEERQRGNFPDRFSGHQFPNYSSELNVNALLLGDSALYLCASSFSGTGNQPQHFGDGTRLSIL.